This TCR beta chain emerged from a study of glioma-infiltrating T cells. The CDR3 extends over 14 amino acids. With 4 bases clipped from V and 7 bases from J, the junction kept 8 bases outside the gene matches. Germline V gene sequence: CDR1 SGHDN, CDR2 FVKESK. Points on this clonotype: Its cognate antigen is unknown.

Findings and limits, study-wide: Above-expected tissue-blood divergence occurred in all gliomas, most in low-grade ones. Only very few CDR3 sequences appeared in both tissue and blood.

The iRepertoire nested amplicon-rescue multiplex PCR amplified TCR alpha and beta CDR3s from RNA. For one-step reverse transcription and amplification, roughly 95-450 ng of tissue mRNA or PBMC total RNA was used. TCRdb processed the multiplex PCR reads anew with MiXCR; each CDR3 protein has one entry. The sample yields 150,000 to 200,000 distinct CDR3 sequences, 43% seen once. This TCR came from a human donor with low-grade glioma or glioblastoma, undergoing nonglioma brain surgery, or in good health (not recorded which). The genes are TRBV14 and TRBJ1-2, with TRBD1 matching over 8 bases. The sequenced material came from glioma tissue, nonneoplastic brain tissue, or PBMCs (not recorded which). The CDR3 sequence is CASSPSGQGRGYTF. CDR3 sequence (DNA): TGTGCCAGCAGCCCCTCAGGACAGGGACGTGGCTACACCTTC.